The clone carrying this T cell receptor beta chain turned up a few times. The sample belongs to a study of blood T cell repertoires in COVID-19. The assay was immunoSEQ multiplex PCR, and TCRdb's table has in-frame clones only and misses some. This sample carries around 270,000 clones, more than 85% of them seen once, and the ten largest clones take 2% to 3%. V gave up 5 bases and J gave up 3 bases, with 13 bases separating them. Looked up from germline, CDR1 is SNHLY and CDR2 is FYNNEI. The CDR3 loop spans 15 amino acids. This receptor was identified in a person aged 18 to 30 with COVID-19, enrolled during active disease. V and J are TRBV2 and TRBJ1-4, with a possible D match to TRBD1 (6 bases). The sample comprised peripheral blood. The CDR3 is CASSNTGFSNEKLFF. The CDR3 DNA is TGTGCCAGCAGTAATACAGGGTTCTCTAATGAAAAACTGTTTTTT.